This paragraph covers one T cell receptor (beta chain) sequence. What it recognizes is unknown. This CDR3 has 13 amino acids. V lost 7 bases to trimming and J lost 0 bases, with 9 bases between them. Germline V lookup: CDR1 ENHRY, CDR2 SYGVKD. The sample is drawn from a study of cytomegalovirus exposure and HLA in healthy donors. Study conclusions and caveats: The HLA-A and HLA-B alleles of most subjects were reportedly predicted accurately from TCR beta sequences.

Vbeta (60) and Jbeta (13) primers were used in the PCR. The repertoire was sequenced with immunoSEQ multiplex PCR; TCRdb's copy has only in-frame clones and lacks some. The repertoire includes about 100,000 clones, under 80% of them detected once, and approximately 7% sits in the top ten. The origin of this receptor is a man aged 50 to 60 in good health and CMV-seropositive. V usage is TRBV10-3 and J usage is TRBJ1-1; unclear D gene. Sample: PBMCs. The CDR3 here is CAIMEAVNTEAFF. The CDR3 nucleotides are TGTGCCATCATGGAGGCGGTGAACACTGAAGCTTTCTTT.